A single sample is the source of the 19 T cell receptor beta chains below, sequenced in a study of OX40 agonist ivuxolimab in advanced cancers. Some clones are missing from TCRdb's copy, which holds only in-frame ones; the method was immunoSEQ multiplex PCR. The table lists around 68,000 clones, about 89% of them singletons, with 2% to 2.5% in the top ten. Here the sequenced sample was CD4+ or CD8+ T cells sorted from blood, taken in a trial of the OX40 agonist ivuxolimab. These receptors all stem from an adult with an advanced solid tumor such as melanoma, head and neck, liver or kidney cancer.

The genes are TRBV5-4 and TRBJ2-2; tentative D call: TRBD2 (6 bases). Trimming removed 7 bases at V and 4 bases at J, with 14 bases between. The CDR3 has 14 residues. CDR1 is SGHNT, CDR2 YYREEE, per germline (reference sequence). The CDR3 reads CASGTRDFTGELFF. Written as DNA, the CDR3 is TGTGCCAGCGGGACCCGGGACTTCACCGGGGAGCTGTTTTTT.

CDR3 in DNA: TGTGCCAGCAGCTCACGGGGTCCCACCGGGGAGCTGTTTTTT. Translated, it gives CASSSRGPTGELFF. The chain links TRBV7-3 to TRBJ2-2; D is perhaps TRBD2 (5 bases). The CDR3 covers 14 residues. Germline CDR1 reads SGHTA; CDR2 reads FQGTGA. Trimming shortened V by 4 bases and J by 4 bases, and 10 bases separated the two germline ends.

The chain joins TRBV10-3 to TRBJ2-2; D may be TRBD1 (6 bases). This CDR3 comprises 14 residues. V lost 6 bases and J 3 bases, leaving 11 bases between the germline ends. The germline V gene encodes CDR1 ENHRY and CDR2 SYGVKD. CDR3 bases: TGTGCCATCAGCACAGGGTTCGACACCGGGGAGCTGTTTTTT. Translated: CAISTGFDTGELFF.

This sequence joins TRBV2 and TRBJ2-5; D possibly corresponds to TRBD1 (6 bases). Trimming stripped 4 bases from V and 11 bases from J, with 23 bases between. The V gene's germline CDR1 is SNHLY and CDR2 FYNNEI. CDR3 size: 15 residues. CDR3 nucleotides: TGTGCCAGCAGTGGCCAAGGGGGAATTACTCCGGAGCAGTACTTC. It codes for CASSGQGGITPEQYF.

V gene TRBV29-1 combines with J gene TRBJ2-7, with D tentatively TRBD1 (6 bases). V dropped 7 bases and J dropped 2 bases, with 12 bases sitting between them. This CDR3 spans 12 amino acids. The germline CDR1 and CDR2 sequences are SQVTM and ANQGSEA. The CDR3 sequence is CSAGTWTYEQYF. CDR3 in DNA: TGCAGCGCCGGGACATGGACCTACGAGCAGTACTTC.

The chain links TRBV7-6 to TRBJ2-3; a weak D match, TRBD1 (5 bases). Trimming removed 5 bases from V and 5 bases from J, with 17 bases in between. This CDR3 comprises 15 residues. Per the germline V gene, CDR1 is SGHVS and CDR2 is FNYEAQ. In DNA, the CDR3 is TGTGCCAGCAGCGAAAACCAGGGTATCGGAGATACGCAGTATTTT. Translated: CASSENQGIGDTQYF.

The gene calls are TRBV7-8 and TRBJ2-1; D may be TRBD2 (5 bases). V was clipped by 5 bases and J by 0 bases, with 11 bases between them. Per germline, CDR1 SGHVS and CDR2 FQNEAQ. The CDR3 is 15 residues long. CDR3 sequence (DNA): TGTGCCAGCAGCCTGAGACGGGACTCCTACAATGAGCAGTTCTTC. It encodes CASSLRRDSYNEQFF.

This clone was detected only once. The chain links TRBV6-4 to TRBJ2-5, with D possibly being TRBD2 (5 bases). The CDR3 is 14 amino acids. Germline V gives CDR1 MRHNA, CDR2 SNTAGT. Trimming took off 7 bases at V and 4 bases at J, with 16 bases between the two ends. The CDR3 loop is CASKFDRAGETQYF. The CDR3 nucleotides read TGTGCCAGCAAATTTGATCGGGCGGGAGAGACCCAGTACTTC.

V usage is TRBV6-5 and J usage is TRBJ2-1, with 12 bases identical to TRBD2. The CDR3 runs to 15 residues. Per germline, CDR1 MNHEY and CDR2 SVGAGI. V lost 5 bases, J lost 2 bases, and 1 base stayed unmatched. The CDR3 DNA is TGTGCCAGCAGTCCTAGCGGGAGGGCCTACAATGAGCAGTTCTTC. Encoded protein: CASSPSGRAYNEQFF.

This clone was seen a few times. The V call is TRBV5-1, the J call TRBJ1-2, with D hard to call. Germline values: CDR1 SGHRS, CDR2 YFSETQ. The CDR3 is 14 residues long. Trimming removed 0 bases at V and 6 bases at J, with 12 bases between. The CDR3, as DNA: TGCGCCAGCAGCTTGGATGAAGGATCGGATGGCTACACCTTC. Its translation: CASSLDEGSDGYTF.

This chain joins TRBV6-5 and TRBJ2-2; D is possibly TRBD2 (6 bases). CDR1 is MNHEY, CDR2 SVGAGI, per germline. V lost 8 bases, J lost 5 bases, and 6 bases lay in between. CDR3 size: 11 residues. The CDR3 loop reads CASGGTGELFF. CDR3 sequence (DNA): TGTGCCAGCGGAGGGACCGGGGAGCTGTTTTTT.

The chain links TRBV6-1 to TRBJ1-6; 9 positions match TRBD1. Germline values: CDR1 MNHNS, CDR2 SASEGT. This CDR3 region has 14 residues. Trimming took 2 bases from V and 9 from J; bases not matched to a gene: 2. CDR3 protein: CASSETGGGSPLHF. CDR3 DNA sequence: TGTGCCAGCAGTGAAACAGGGGGCGGTTCACCCCTCCACTTT.

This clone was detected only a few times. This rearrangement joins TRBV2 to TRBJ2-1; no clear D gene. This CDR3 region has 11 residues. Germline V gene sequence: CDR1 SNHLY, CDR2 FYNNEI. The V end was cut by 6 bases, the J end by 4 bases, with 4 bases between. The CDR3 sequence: CASSPYNEQFF. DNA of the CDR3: TGTGCCAGCAGCCCGTACAATGAGCAGTTCTTC.

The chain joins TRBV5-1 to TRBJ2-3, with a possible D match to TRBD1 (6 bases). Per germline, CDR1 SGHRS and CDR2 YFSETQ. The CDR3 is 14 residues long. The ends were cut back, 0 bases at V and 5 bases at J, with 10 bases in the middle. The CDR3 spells CASSLDRVIDTQYF. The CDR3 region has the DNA TGCGCCAGCAGCTTGGACAGGGTGATAGATACGCAGTATTTT.

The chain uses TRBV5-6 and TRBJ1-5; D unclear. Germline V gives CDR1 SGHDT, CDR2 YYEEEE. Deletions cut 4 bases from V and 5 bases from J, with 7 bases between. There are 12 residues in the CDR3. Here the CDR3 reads CASSVRDQPQHF. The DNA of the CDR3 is TGTGCCAGCAGCGTTAGGGATCAGCCCCAGCATTTT.

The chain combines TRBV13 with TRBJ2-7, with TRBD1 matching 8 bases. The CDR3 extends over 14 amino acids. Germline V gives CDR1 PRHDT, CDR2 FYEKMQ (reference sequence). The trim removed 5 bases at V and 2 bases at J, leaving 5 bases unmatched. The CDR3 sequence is CASSRRDRTYEQYF. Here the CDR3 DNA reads TGTGCCAGCAGCCGAAGGGACAGGACCTACGAGCAGTACTTC.

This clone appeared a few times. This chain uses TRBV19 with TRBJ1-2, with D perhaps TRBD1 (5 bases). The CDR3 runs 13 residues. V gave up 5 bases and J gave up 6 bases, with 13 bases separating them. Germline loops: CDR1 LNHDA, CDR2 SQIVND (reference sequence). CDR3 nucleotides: TGTGCCAGTAGTGCCGCCAGGGTGGATGGCTACACCTTC. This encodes CASSAARVDGYTF.

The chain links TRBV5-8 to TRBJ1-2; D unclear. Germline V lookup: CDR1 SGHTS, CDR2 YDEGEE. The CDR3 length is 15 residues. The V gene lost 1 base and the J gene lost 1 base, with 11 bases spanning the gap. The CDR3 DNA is TGTGCCAGCAGCTTGCTTCAAACTGTTAACTATGGCTACACCTTC. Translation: CASSLLQTVNYGYTF.

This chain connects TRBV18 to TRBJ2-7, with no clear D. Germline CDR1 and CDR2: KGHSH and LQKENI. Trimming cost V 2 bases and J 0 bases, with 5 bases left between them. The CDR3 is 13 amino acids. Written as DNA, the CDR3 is TGTGCCAGCTCACCAAGCAGCTCCTACGAGCAGTACTTC. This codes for CASSPSSSYEQYF.